This T cell receptor (beta chain) comes out of a study of blood T cells in healthy people across ages. Isolation recovered at least 6.5 million PBMCs from every sample. It was with a sample-barcoded 5' primer and a J-beta primer mix that a second PCR of about 6 to 11 cycles was run. Every sample gave at least 3 million paired-end reads containing CDR3. One entry per CDR3 protein results from TCRdb running MiXCR on the 5' RACE reads. The table has about 640,000 distinct CDR3 sequences, 25% to 35% seen once; the top ten hold 15% to 18%. This clonotype was counted many times. Germline assignment: CDR1 MNHEY and CDR2 SMNVEV (reference sequence). V dropped 2 bases and J dropped 4 bases, with 8 bases sitting between them. The CDR3 covers 13 residues.

The material sequenced was blood. This receptor was identified in a woman aged 80 or over in good health. The rearrangement joins TRBV27 to TRBJ2-5; the D is unclear. CDR3 coding DNA: TGTGCCAGCAGTTTAATGGGTTCAGAGACCCAGTACTTC. It is translated as CASSLMGSETQYF.